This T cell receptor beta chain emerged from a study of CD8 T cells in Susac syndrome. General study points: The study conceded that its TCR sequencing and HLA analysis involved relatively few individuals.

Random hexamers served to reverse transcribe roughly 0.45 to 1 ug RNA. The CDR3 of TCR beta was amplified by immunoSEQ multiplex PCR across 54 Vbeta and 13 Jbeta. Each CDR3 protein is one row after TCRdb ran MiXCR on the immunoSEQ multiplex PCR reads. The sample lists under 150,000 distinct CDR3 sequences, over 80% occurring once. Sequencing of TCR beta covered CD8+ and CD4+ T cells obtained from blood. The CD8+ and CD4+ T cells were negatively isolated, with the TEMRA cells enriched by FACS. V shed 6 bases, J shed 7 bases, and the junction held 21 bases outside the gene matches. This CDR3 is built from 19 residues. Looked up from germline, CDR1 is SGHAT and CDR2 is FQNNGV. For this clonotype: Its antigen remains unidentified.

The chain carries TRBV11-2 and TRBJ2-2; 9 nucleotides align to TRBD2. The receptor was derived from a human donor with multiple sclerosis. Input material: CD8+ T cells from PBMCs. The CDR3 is CASSFRTGLASGDGGELFF. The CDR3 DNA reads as TGTGCCAGCAGTTTCAGAACCGGACTAGCGTCGGGAGATGGCGGGGAGCTGTTTTTT.